The present TCR beta chain was sequenced within a study of molecular identifiers for immune sequencing clone quantification. This clonotype has a count of ten or more. The antigen is unknown. The study, taken as a whole, reports: Identical TCR molecules can share a barcode, and this sharing could underestimate highly expanded clone sizes.

It was from about 19,000 to 1,100,000 sorted cells, with 10%, 30% or 50% RNA, that naive CD8 libraries came. Naive CD8 T cells were FACS-sorted by CD8+CD4-CCR7+CD45RA+ markers. CDR3 length: 14 amino acids. The V gene's germline CDR1 is MNHEY and CDR2 SVGEGT. V was trimmed by 2 bases and J by 4 bases, leaving 9 bases between them. MiXCR, applied by TCRdb to the PCR reads, yields one record per CDR3 protein. The sample holds tens of thousands of distinct CDR3 sequences, 21% seen once. This TCR was sampled from a human donor in good health. Some libraries in this study had Jurkat cell RNA spiked in. The rearrangement joins TRBV6-2 or TRBV6-3 to TRBJ1-5; D gene ambiguous. The sample was naive CD8+ T cells from blood, with Jurkat cell RNA spiked in. The subset is: FACS-sorted CD8+CD4-CCR7+CD45RA+ naive T cells. The CDR3 coding sequence is TGTGCCAGCAGTTACGTCCCTCTGAATCAGCCCCAGCATTTT. Translation gives CASSYVPLNQPQHF.